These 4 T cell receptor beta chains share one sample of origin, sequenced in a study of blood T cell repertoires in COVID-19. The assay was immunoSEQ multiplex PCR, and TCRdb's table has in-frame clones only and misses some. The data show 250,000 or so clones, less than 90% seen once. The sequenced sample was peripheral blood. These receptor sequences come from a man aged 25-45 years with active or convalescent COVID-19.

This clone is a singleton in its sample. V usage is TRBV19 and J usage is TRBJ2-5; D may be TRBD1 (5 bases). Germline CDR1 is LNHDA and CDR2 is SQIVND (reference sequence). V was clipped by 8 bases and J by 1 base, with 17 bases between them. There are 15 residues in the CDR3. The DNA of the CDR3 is TGTGCCAGTCGCCCAGACAGTTCGACCCAAGAGACCCAGTACTTC. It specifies CASRPDSSTQETQYF. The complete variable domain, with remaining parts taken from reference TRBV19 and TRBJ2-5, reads DGGITQSPKYLFRKEGQNVTLSCEQNLNHDAMYWYRQDPGQGLRLIYYSQIVNDFQKGDIAEGYSVSREKKESFPLTVTSAQKNPTAFYLCASRPDSSTQETQYFGPGTRLLVL.

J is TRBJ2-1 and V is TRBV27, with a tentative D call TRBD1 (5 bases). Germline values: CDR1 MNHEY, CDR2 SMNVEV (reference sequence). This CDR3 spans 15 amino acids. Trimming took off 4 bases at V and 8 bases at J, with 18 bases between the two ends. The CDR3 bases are TGTGCCAGCAGTTGGGCGCATGGCCAGGGCCATGAGCAGTTCTTC. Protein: CASSWAHGQGHEQFF.

This chain's CDR3 is CASSFRFGTGQGEQFF. In DNA form, the CDR3 reads TGTGCCAGCAGTTTTAGATTCGGGACAGGGCAGGGTGAGCAGTTCTTC. This chain uses TRBV6-5 with TRBJ2-1; TRBD1 matches 9 bases. Looked up from germline, CDR1 is MNHEY and CDR2 is SVGAGI. With V trimmed by 4 bases and J by 9 bases, 13 bases remained unmatched. The CDR3 loop spans 16 amino acids.

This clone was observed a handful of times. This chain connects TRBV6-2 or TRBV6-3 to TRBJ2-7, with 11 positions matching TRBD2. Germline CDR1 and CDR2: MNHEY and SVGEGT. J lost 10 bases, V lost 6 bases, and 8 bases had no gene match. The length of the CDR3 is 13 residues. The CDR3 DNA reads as TGTGCCAGCAGCCCCCGACTAGCGGGGATACAGTACTTC. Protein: CASSPRLAGIQYF.